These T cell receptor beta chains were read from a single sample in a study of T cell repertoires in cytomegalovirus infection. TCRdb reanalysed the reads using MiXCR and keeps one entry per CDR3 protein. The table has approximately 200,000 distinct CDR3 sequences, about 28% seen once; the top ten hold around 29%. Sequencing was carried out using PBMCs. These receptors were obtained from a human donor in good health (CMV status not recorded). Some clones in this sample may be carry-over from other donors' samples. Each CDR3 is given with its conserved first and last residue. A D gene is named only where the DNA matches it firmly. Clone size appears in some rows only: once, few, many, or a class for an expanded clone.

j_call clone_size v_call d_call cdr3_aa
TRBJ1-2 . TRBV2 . CASSPDRALNYGYTF
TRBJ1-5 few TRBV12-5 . CASGLVSAQGFFNQPQHF
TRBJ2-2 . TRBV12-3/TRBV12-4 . CASSGGGTGENTGELFF
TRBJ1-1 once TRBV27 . CASSLRARGKTEAFF
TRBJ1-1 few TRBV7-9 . CASSPGWGTEAFF
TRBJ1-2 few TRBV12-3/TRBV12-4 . CASVLAGTLSGYTF
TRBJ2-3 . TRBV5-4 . CASSLELASTDTQYF
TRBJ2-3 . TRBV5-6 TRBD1 CASSQGQGRVSTDTQYF
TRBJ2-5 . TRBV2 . CASKSDLYQETQYF
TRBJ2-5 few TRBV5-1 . CASSLKTAQETQYF
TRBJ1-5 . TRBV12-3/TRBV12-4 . CASSGPRGANQPQHF
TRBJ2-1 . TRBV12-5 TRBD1 CASGIDRVYNEQFF
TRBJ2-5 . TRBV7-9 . CASSLVANQETQYF
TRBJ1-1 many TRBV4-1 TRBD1 CASSQARQGNTEAFF
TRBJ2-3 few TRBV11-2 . CASSLGETSTDTQYF
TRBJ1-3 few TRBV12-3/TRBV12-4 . CASSLDANTIYF
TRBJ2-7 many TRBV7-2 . CASSLHSSYEQYF
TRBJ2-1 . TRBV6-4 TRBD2 CASSAGGEYNEQFF
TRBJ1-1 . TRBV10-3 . CALARGADTEAFF
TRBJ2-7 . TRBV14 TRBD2 CASSRQLALSYEQYF
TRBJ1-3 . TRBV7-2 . CASSLAGESSRNTIYF
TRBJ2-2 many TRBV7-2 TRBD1 CASSRGTATGELFF
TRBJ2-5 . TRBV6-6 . CASSYIETQYF
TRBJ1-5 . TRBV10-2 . CASSESGYNQPQHF
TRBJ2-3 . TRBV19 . CASTAGHTQYF
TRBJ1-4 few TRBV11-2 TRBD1 CASSRGWTGSEKLFF
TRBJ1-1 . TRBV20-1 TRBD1 CSATSGTVNTEAFF
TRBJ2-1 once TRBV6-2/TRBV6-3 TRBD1 CASLPGQGYNEQFF
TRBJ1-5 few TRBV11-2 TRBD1 CASSSGAGGLINQPQHF
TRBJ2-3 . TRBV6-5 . CASTAELKNTQYF
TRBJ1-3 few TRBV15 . CATSRDRTVLSGNTIYF
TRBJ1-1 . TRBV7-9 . CASTKGGESPEAFF
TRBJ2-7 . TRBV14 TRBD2 CASSPRTSITEQYF
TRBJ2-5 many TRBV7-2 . CASSLGTYPLETQYF
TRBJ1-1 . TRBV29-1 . CSVHMLLRDTEAFF
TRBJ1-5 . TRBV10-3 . CASTINSNQPQHF
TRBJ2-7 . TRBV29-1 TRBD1 CSVRQGANEQYF
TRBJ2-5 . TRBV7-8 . CAISPGKETQYF
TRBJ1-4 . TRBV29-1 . CSVEKGEKLF
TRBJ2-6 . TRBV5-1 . CASSATTSGANVLTF
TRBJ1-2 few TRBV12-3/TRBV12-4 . CASSDGQGGYTF
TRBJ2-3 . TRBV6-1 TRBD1 CASRPLGQSSTDTQYF
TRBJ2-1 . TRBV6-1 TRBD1 CASSRQGLNNEQFF
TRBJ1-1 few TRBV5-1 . CASSLWQGTGEAFF
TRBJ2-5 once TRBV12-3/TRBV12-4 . CASSSPPEIETQYF
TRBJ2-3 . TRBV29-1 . CSTWTGGDTQYF
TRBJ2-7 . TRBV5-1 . CASSLGSDSYEQYF
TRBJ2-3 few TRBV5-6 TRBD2 CASSLKASGVRDTQYF
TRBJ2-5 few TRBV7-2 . CASSLSIGSDLYF
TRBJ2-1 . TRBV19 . CASSIVAGNEQFF
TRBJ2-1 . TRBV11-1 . CASSQGSLSSYNEQFF
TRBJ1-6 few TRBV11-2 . CASSLDGGSSPLHF
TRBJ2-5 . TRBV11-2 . CASSLGLVDGETQYF
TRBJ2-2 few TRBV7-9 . CASSLAAGHTGELFF